The present entry profiles one TCR beta chain with its context. Its antigen is unknown. The data stem from a study of T cell responses to AZD1222 COVID-19 vaccine. Sequencing was performed with immunoSEQ multiplex PCR; in TCRdb, only in-frame clones are kept and a portion is missing. Among about 130,000 clones listed, roughly 86% were seen once. V gave up 4 bases and J gave up 1 base, with 12 bases separating them. The CDR3 totals 15 residues. Germline V gene sequence: CDR1 MNHEY, CDR2 SVGEGT. Study-wide points: Unmutated variant regions are reportedly the target of nearly half of TCRs that are spike-specific. Only five or six individuals given AZD1222 were seropositive at baseline.

Sequenced here: peripheral blood, sampled on day 0 of AZD1222 vaccination. The chain is built from TRBV6-2 or TRBV6-3 and TRBJ2-3; D uncertain. This clonotype originated in an adult in good health. The CDR3 DNA is TGTGCCAGCAGTTTTACTCTTTTTGGCACAGATACGCAGTATTTT. This translates into CASSFTLFGTDTQYF.